Presented here are 24 T cell receptor beta chains from one specimen sequenced in a study of CD8+ T cells in alopecia areata. After isolation, RNA underwent reverse transcription to generate cDNA as the sequencing template. Libraries were prepared by immunoSEQ multiplex PCR; TCRdb keeps only in-frame clonotypes and omits some of them. The sample yields around 190,000 clones, around 60% seen once. Treatment described: oral pan-JAK inhibitor, 5-10 mg twice daily. Sequences were derived from CD4+ T cells sorted from blood, sampled at week 4, from a patient treated with tofacitinib. The receptors shown here come from a human donor with alopecia areata.

The chain recombines TRBV30 with TRBJ1-2, with 12 bases lining up with TRBD1. Germline CDR1 is GTSNPN and CDR2 is SVGIG (reference sequence). The junction had 2 bases not matched to a gene; V was cut back by 3 bases and J by 6 bases. This CDR3 spans 13 amino acids. This CDR3 is CAWRGQGANGYTF. In nucleotides, the CDR3 is TGTGCCTGGAGGGGACAGGGGGCAAATGGCTACACCTTC.

V usage is TRBV4-3 and J usage is TRBJ2-7; either TRBD1 or TRBD2 may supply D (5 bases each). The CDR3 is 15 amino acids. Trimming cost V 1 base and J 3 bases, with 13 bases left between them. CDR1 is LGHNA, CDR2 YSLEER, per germline. This CDR3 reads CASSQVHGTVYEQYF. In nucleotides, the CDR3 is TGCGCCAGCAGCCAAGTCCATGGGACGGTCTACGAGCAGTACTTC.

The rearrangement links TRBV11-2 to TRBJ2-2, with 13 bases aligning to TRBD2. Germline trimming cut 7 bases from V and 3 bases from J; bases unmatched to any gene: 5. From germline, CDR1 is SGHAT and CDR2 FQNNGV. CDR3 length equals 16 residues. The CDR3 sequence: CASISGLAGDTGELFF. CDR3 DNA: TGTGCCAGCATCTCCGGACTAGCGGGGGACACCGGGGAGCTGTTTTTT.

This clone was counted only a few times. J is TRBJ2-6 and V is TRBV10-2, with D possibly being TRBD2 (5 bases). Germline assignment: CDR1 WSHSY and CDR2 SAAADI. The V end lost 4 bases, the J end lost 2 bases, and 12 bases lay between the germline ends. This CDR3 region has 16 residues. Here the CDR3 reads CASSVRIGAGANVLTF. The DNA of the CDR3 is TGCGCCAGCAGTGTGCGAATCGGGGCTGGGGCCAACGTCCTGACTTTC.

The V gene is TRBV7-2, the J gene TRBJ1-2, with 8 nucleotides matching TRBD1. Germline CDR1 reads SGHTA; CDR2 reads FQGNSA. J lost 4 bases, V lost 4 bases, and 8 bases had no gene match. The CDR3 sequence is 15 residues long. As DNA, the CDR3 is TGTGCCAGCAGCTATGGACAGGGAAATTTCTATGGCTACACCTTC. The encoded protein is CASSYGQGNFYGYTF.

This clone was found a few times. The rearrangement joins TRBV19 to TRBJ2-7; 7 nucleotides align to TRBD1. Per the germline V gene, CDR1 is LNHDA and CDR2 is SQIVND (reference sequence). Trimming took 7 bases from V and 0 from J; bases not matched to a gene: 12. This CDR3 contains 16 residues. The CDR3 loop is CASKPAGGSGSYEQYF. The CDR3 bases are TGTGCCAGTAAACCAGCAGGGGGATCGGGCTCCTACGAGCAGTACTTC.

The chain recombines TRBV19 with TRBJ2-2, with D hard to call. Germline CDR1 reads LNHDA; CDR2 reads SQIVND (reference sequence). Trimming took off 3 bases at V and 6 bases at J, with 11 bases between the two ends. The CDR3 sequence is 14 residues long. In nucleotides, the CDR3 is TGTGCCAGTAGTATGAGTCGGGCCGCCGGGGAGCTGTTTTTT. Translation gives CASSMSRAAGELFF.

The rearrangement links TRBV6-6 to TRBJ1-5, with D maybe TRBD1 (6 bases). The ends were cut back, 6 bases at V and 4 bases at J, with 16 bases in the middle. This CDR3 comprises 15 residues. Germline loops: CDR1 MNHNY, CDR2 SVGAGI (reference sequence). CDR3: CASSYQTGRNQPQHF. CDR3 DNA sequence: TGTGCCAGCAGCTACCAGACAGGTCGGAATCAGCCCCAGCATTTT.

The chain uses TRBV5-1 and TRBJ2-5; 8 bases fit TRBD1. CDR1 SGHRS and CDR2 YFSETQ come from the germline V gene. This CDR3 spans 14 amino acids. The V and J ends lost 4 bases and 4 bases, in that order; junction bases with no gene match: 6. CDR3 sequence (DNA): TGCGCCAGCAGCCCTGGGACAGGAGGAGAGACCCAGTACTTC. It translates to CASSPGTGGETQYF.

The CDR3 here is CASSLGIAKNIQYF. CDR3 coding DNA: TGCGCCAGCAGCTTGGGGATAGCCAAAAACATTCAGTACTTC. The chain links TRBV5-1 to TRBJ2-4; D is uncertain. Germline assignment: CDR1 SGHRS and CDR2 YFSETQ. The length of the CDR3 is 14 residues. The germline V and J ends were trimmed by 0 bases and 0 bases, with 4 bases remaining between them. Drawing the rest from reference TRBV5-1 and TRBJ2-4, the complete variable domain is KAGVTQTPRYLIKTRGQQVTLSCSPISGHRSVSWYQQTPGQGLQFLFEYFSETQRNKGNFPGRFSGRQFSNSRSEMNVSTLELGDSALYLCASSLGIAKNIQYFGAGTRLSVL.

The chain joins TRBV5-1 to TRBJ1-2, with D hard to call. The V end was cut by 0 bases, the J end by 3 bases, with 9 bases between. Germline V gives CDR1 SGHRS, CDR2 YFSETQ. The CDR3 consists of 14 residues. The DNA of the CDR3 is TGCGCCAGCAGCTTGGATCGGAGACACTATGGCTACACCTTC. Its translation: CASSLDRRHYGYTF. The whole variable domain, filled in from reference TRBV5-1 and TRBJ1-2, reads KAGVTQTPRYLIKTRGQQVTLSCSPISGHRSVSWYQQTPGQGLQFLFEYFSETQRNKGNFPGRFSGRQFSNSRSEMNVSTLELGDSALYLCASSLDRRHYGYTFGSGTRLTVV.

V is TRBV7-8 and J is TRBJ2-1, with 8 positions matching TRBD2. CDR3 length: 14 residues. Trimming removed 6 bases from V and 4 bases from J; junction bases left unmatched: 5. CDR1 is SGHVS and CDR2 is FQNEAQ in the germline V gene. The CDR3 DNA sequence: TGTGCCAGCAGGCCCACTAGCGGTTACAATGAGCAGTTCTTC. Translating it yields CASRPTSGYNEQFF. The full variable domain, its missing parts supplied by reference TRBV7-8 and TRBJ2-1, is GAGVSQSPRYKVAKRGQDVALRCDPISGHVSLFWYQQALGQGPEFLTYFQNEAQLDKSGLPSDRFFAERPEGSVSTLKIQRTQQEDSAVYLCASRPTSGYNEQFFGPGTRLTVL.

The chain uses TRBV30 and TRBJ2-1, with D tentatively TRBD1 (5 bases). V lost 3 bases to trimming and J lost 10 bases, with 10 bases between them. The germline gives CDR1 GTSNPN, CDR2 SVGIG (reference sequence). This CDR3 contains 11 residues. The CDR3 sequence is CAWRRGLEQFF. CDR3 nucleotides: TGTGCCTGGAGAAGGGGTTTAGAGCAGTTCTTC.

The chain employs TRBV7-2 and TRBJ2-1; D ambiguous. Trimming removed 7 bases at V and 0 bases at J, with 7 bases between. Germline CDR1 is SGHTA and CDR2 is FQGNSA. This CDR3 has 13 residues. The CDR3 reads CASNQNSYNEQFF. The CDR3 DNA reads TGTGCCAGCAACCAGAACTCCTACAATGAGCAGTTCTTC.

As to this clone: The same CDR3 is also encoded by other DNA sequences in this sample. Here the CDR3 reads CAWSPRGATEAFF. DNA for the CDR3: TGTGCCTGGAGTCCTAGGGGTGCCACTGAAGCTTTCTTT. The chain carries TRBV30 and TRBJ1-1; possible D gene TRBD1, 5 bases. V was cut by 2 bases and J by 4 bases, with 11 bases left in between. CDR1 and CDR2 from the germline V gene are GTSNPN and SVGIG (reference sequence). The CDR3 totals 13 residues.

This chain uses TRBV5-1 with TRBJ2-7, with 8 positions matching TRBD1. CDR3 length: 15 amino acids. Trimming took 4 bases from V and 0 from J; bases not matched to a gene: 6. Germline-derived CDR1 and CDR2 are SGHRS and YFSETQ. Here the CDR3 DNA reads TGCGCCAGCAGCCACGGGACAGGACTCTCCTACGAGCAGTACTTC. Its translation: CASSHGTGLSYEQYF.

The chain recombines TRBV23-1 with TRBJ2-7, with D maybe TRBD1 (5 bases). TRBV23-1 is an open reading frame whose function is uncertain. The CDR3 runs 13 residues. Trimming cost V 4 bases and J 5 bases, with 12 bases left between them. As DNA, the CDR3 is TGCGCCAGCAGTCCAGACTTCAGGGACGAGCAGTACTTC. Protein product: CASSPDFRDEQYF.

The chain couples TRBV28 to TRBJ1-1; D is unresolved. The CDR3 contains 11 residues. The germline V gene encodes CDR1 MDHEN and CDR2 SYDVKM. V shed 2 bases and J shed 7 bases, with 5 bases lying between them. CDR3 sequence: CASSLGIEAFF. The CDR3 region has the DNA TGTGCCAGCAGTTTAGGAATTGAAGCTTTCTTT.

This chain links TRBV5-4 with TRBJ2-2; 9 bases match TRBD2. The V gene end was trimmed by 4 bases and the J gene end by 0 bases; junction bases not matched to a gene: 1. There are 15 residues in the CDR3. Germline V gives CDR1 SGHNT, CDR2 YYREEE (reference sequence). In nucleotides, the CDR3 is TGTGCCAGCAGCCCTAGCGGGACGAACACCGGGGAGCTGTTTTTT. Translated: CASSPSGTNTGELFF.

The genes are TRBV7-8 and TRBJ2-3; TRBD2 aligns across 12 bases. The junction had 7 bases not matched to a gene; V was cut back by 5 bases and J by 4 bases. The CDR3 spans 16 residues. Germline lookup yields CDR1 SGHVS and CDR2 FQNEAQ. Here the CDR3 reads CASSKGTSGWADTQYF. DNA for the CDR3: TGTGCCAGCAGCAAAGGGACTAGCGGGTGGGCAGATACGCAGTATTTT. The full variable domain, completed using reference TRBV7-8 and TRBJ2-3, is GAGVSQSPRYKVAKRGQDVALRCDPISGHVSLFWYQQALGQGPEFLTYFQNEAQLDKSGLPSDRFFAERPEGSVSTLKIQRTQQEDSAVYLCASSKGTSGWADTQYFGPGTRLTVL.

The chain employs TRBV29-1 and TRBJ2-2; 7 bases match TRBD2. The CDR3 consists of 16 residues. V was clipped by 7 bases and J by 4 bases; unmatched bases: 15. Per germline, CDR1 SQVTM and CDR2 ANQGSEA. CDR3 DNA: TGCAGCGGGACGGGGACTACCAGGGATGGCACCGGGGAGCTGTTTTTT. Its protein is CSGTGTTRDGTGELFF.

The gene calls are TRBV4-1 and TRBJ2-7, with TRBD1 matching 7 bases. Germline loops: CDR1 MGHRA, CDR2 YSYEKL. The CDR3 sequence is 15 residues long. Trimming took 6 bases from V and 0 from J; bases not matched to a gene: 8. CDR3: CASRKQGKGSYEQYF. DNA for the CDR3: TGCGCCAGCAGGAAACAGGGGAAGGGCTCCTACGAGCAGTACTTC.

This clone was observed a few times. V and J are TRBV5-1 and TRBJ2-7, with 7 bases that match TRBD1. Germline V gene lookup returns CDR1 SGHRS and CDR2 YFSETQ. The CDR3 runs 14 residues. Trimming removed 0 bases from V and 3 bases from J; junction bases left unmatched: 3. The CDR3 here is CASSLAQGYYEQYF. The CDR3 DNA reads as TGCGCCAGCAGCTTGGCACAGGGGTACTACGAGCAGTACTTC.

The chain is built from TRBV29-1 and TRBJ2-6, with D maybe TRBD1 (6 bases). This CDR3 is 14 amino acids long. In germline, CDR1 is SQVTM, CDR2 ANQGSEA. V gave up 6 bases and J gave up 0 bases, with 9 bases separating them. CDR3 protein: CSVGASSGANVLTF. The CDR3 region has the DNA TGCAGCGTGGGGGCCTCCTCTGGGGCCAACGTCCTGACTTTC.